The clone carrying this T cell receptor beta chain has a single count. A J-beta primer mix and a sample-barcoded 5' primer were used in a second PCR of roughly 6 to 11 cycles. A single record per CDR3 protein comes from TCRdb applying MiXCR to the 5' RACE reads. In the table there are approximately 2,000,000 distinct CDR3 sequences, about two fifths of which are singletons. This entry comes from a study of blood T cells in healthy people across ages. Germline assignment: CDR1 MNHEY and CDR2 SMNVEV (reference sequence). CDR3 size: 14 residues. This receptor was obtained from a human donor in good health. This chain links TRBV27 with TRBJ2-5, with D unresolved. The J call may be incorrect, as the DNA end agrees better with TRBJ2-7. The sample taken for sequencing was blood. The CDR3 DNA is TGTGCCAGCAGTTTATCGATATTGAGGAGCGAGCAGTACTTC. Translating gives CASSLSILRSEQYF.